Each of the 18 T cell receptor beta chains below was sequenced from the same sample in a study of cytomegalovirus exposure and HLA in healthy donors. PCR employed 60 Vbeta and 13 Jbeta primers. TCRdb's copy holds only in-frame clones and misses some; the assay was immunoSEQ multiplex PCR. The data hold 75,000 to 95,000 clones, with around 66% observed a single time. The sample consisted of PBMCs. These receptors all stem from a man younger than 40 in good health and CMV-seronegative.

J is TRBJ2-3 and V is TRBV7-8; 7 bases map to TRBD2. The V gene's germline CDR1 is SGHVS and CDR2 FQNEAQ. V trimming: 2 bases; J trimming: 2 bases; junction bases outside the gene matches: 10. The length of the CDR3 is 17 residues. The CDR3 DNA reads as TGTGCCAGCAGCTTAAGTACCTGGCGGGGGTCCACAGATACGCAGTATTTT. Amino acid sequence: CASSLSTWRGSTDTQYF.

This clone was counted only a few times. The chain is built from TRBV7-9 and TRBJ1-4; D gene uncertain. V was clipped by 1 base and J by 10 bases, with 22 bases between them. The CDR3 is made up of 17 amino acids. Looked up from germline, CDR1 is SEHNR and CDR2 is FQNEAQ (reference sequence). CDR3 residues: CASSLGFYGREDGKLFF. The CDR3 nucleotides read TGTGCCAGCAGCTTAGGTTTTTACGGGAGGGAGGATGGAAAACTGTTTTTT.

This clone occurred a few times. CDR3 sequence: CASSSGTEGSPYEQYF. DNA for the CDR3: TGTGCCAGCAGCTCCGGGACAGAAGGTAGTCCCTACGAGCAGTACTTC. The rearrangement uses TRBV7-6 and TRBJ2-7; 7 bases align to TRBD1. V dropped 4 bases and J dropped 2; count of bases not matched to a gene: 11. CDR1 SGHVS and CDR2 FNYEAQ come from the germline V gene. The CDR3 consists of 16 residues.

This clone has just a few counts. V and J are TRBV9 and TRBJ1-2, with D hard to call. Per the germline V gene, CDR1 is SGDLS and CDR2 is YYNGEE. V lost 2 bases and J 5 bases, leaving 13 bases between the germline ends. The length of the CDR3 is 14 residues. CDR3 sequence (DNA): TGTGCCAGCAGCGTCCGCGTAGAGGGATATGGCTACACCTTC. Protein sequence: CASSVRVEGYGYTF. Together with reference TRBV9 and TRBJ1-2, the CDR3 gives the full variable domain: DSGVTQTPKHLITATGQRVTLRCSPRSGDLSVYWYQQSLDQGLQFLIQYYNGEERAKGNILERFSAQQFPDLHSELNLSSLELGDSALYFCASSVRVEGYGYTFGSGTRLTVV.

This clone was observed a handful of times. The J gene is TRBJ1-4, the V gene TRBV4-2; 10 bases map to TRBD1. The junction had 3 bases not matched to a gene; V was cut back by 0 bases and J by 8 bases. CDR1 is LGHNA and CDR2 is YNFKEQ in the germline V gene. The CDR3 has 15 residues. CDR3 amino acids: CASSQEDRGGEKLFF. CDR3 DNA: TGTGCCAGCAGCCAAGAGGACAGGGGGGGAGAAAAACTGTTTTTT.

As for this clone: Other DNA sequences of this sample code for an identical CDR3. The chain carries TRBV30 and TRBJ1-2; D gene uncertain. The germline gives CDR1 GTSNPN, CDR2 SVGIG (reference sequence). CDR3 length: 14 amino acids. The V end lost 0 bases, the J end lost 0 bases, and 8 bases lay between the germline ends. The CDR3 nucleotides are TGTGCCTGGAGTGTTTTTTCTCCTAACTATGGCTACACCTTC. Encoded protein: CAWSVFSPNYGYTF.

The chain has TRBV29-1 and TRBJ2-7, with 9 bases identical to TRBD2. From germline, CDR1 is SQVTM and CDR2 ANQGSEA. V lost 3 bases to trimming and J lost 0 bases; unmatched junction nucleotides: 3. CDR3 length equals 14 residues. The CDR3 is CSVDPSGNSYEQYF. The DNA of the CDR3 is TGCAGCGTTGATCCTAGCGGGAACTCCTACGAGCAGTACTTC.

V gene TRBV30 combines with J gene TRBJ2-1, with D possibly matching TRBD1 (5 bases). The V gene's germline CDR1 is GTSNPN and CDR2 SVGIG (reference sequence). This CDR3 region has 13 residues. The germline V and J ends were trimmed by 0 bases and 8 bases, with 11 bases remaining between them. Here the CDR3 reads CAWSVQGAHEQFF. The CDR3 nucleotides are TGTGCCTGGAGTGTACAAGGGGCCCATGAGCAGTTCTTC.

This rearrangement joins TRBV2 to TRBJ2-7, with D unresolved. The germline V gene encodes CDR1 SNHLY and CDR2 FYNNEI. V shed 4 bases and J shed 1 base, with 17 bases lying between them. This CDR3 spans 16 amino acids. In DNA, the CDR3 is TGTGCCAGCAGTGTTCTAACCCATAAGCCATCCTACGAGCAGTACTTC. Protein sequence: CASSVLTHKPSYEQYF.

The J gene is TRBJ2-2, the V gene TRBV28, with D perhaps TRBD2 (5 bases). Germline V lookup: CDR1 MDHEN, CDR2 SYDVKM. V was trimmed by 7 bases and J by 5 bases, leaving 14 bases between them. This CDR3 comprises 14 residues. Written as DNA, the CDR3 is TGTGCCAGCATAGAGGGAGAAGGGACCGGGGAGCTGTTTTTT. Translation: CASIEGEGTGELFF.

The V call is TRBV7-2, the J call TRBJ2-3, with 14 bases identical to TRBD2. This CDR3 region has 16 residues. J was trimmed by 1 base and V by 5 bases; bases with no gene match: 2. Per the germline V gene, CDR1 is SGHTA and CDR2 is FQGNSA. DNA for the CDR3: TGTGCCAGCAGCGGGGGACTAGCGGGGGGCACAGATACGCAGTATTTT. Protein sequence: CASSGGLAGGTDTQYF.

The CDR3 sequence is CASSETGRAGGYTF. The CDR3 DNA follows: TGTGCCAGCAGTGAAACGGGGAGGGCAGGGGGCTACACCTTC. The V and J genes are TRBV6-1 and TRBJ1-2; D perhaps matches TRBD1 (5 bases). Germline V gene sequence: CDR1 MNHNS, CDR2 SASEGT. V lost 2 bases and J lost 8, with 15 bases in between. The CDR3 sequence is 14 residues long.

The chain links TRBV7-2 to TRBJ1-1; TRBD1 agrees at 7 bases. The germline gives CDR1 SGHTA, CDR2 FQGNSA. The CDR3 runs 15 residues. The ends lost 0 bases at V and 3 bases at J; junction bases unmatched: 4. CDR3 residues: CASSLAQGDDTEAFF. For the CDR3, the DNA is TGTGCCAGCAGCTTAGCTCAGGGGGACGACACTGAAGCTTTCTTT.

The CDR3 DNA follows: TGTGCCACAGCTCCCAGAATTCTAGCGCGCCTGGCCGGGGAGCTGTTTTTT. As protein: CATAPRILARLAGELFF. The rearrangement links TRBV28 to TRBJ2-2; D perhaps matches TRBD2 (6 bases). The CDR3 totals 17 residues. Trimming stripped 10 bases from V and 6 bases from J, with 27 bases between. Per the germline V gene, CDR1 is MDHEN and CDR2 is SYDVKM. The full variable domain, with the rest looked up from reference TRBV28 and TRBJ2-2, is DVKVTQSSRYLVKRTGEKVFLECVQDMDHENMFWYRQDPGLGLRLIYFSYDVKMKEKGDIPEGYSVSREKKERFSLILESASTNQTSMYLCATAPRILARLAGELFFGEGSRLTVL.

V and J are TRBV30 and TRBJ1-4, with D uncertain. V was shortened by 5 bases and J by 8 bases, with 15 bases between the two germline ends. Per the germline V gene, CDR1 is GTSNPN and CDR2 is SVGIG (reference sequence). The CDR3 totals 13 residues. The CDR3 DNA reads TGTGCCTGGGGAGGGCAGGCGAGGGAAAAACTGTTTTTT. Translating gives CAWGGQAREKLFF.

This clone appeared a few times. This sequence joins TRBV2 and TRBJ1-5, with a weak D call TRBD1 (5 bases). The CDR3 extends over 16 amino acids. Trimming removed 4 bases at V and 0 bases at J, with 13 bases between. Germline loops: CDR1 SNHLY, CDR2 FYNNEI. The CDR3 DNA is TGTGCCAGCAGTGGCGGTGGGGGGAATAGCAATCAGCCCCAGCATTTT. Translation: CASSGGGGNSNQPQHF.

The chain is built from TRBV28 and TRBJ2-1, with 10 bases that match TRBD2. The CDR3 runs 15 residues. V was pared by 6 bases and J by 4 bases, with 6 bases of the junction left unmatched. The V gene's germline CDR1 is MDHEN and CDR2 SYDVKM. The CDR3 coding sequence is TGTGCCAGCAGCCAAACTAGCGGGGATTACAATGAGCAGTTCTTC. Residues: CASSQTSGDYNEQFF.

This clone was observed once. This chain links TRBV19 with TRBJ1-2; 9 bases are shared with TRBD1. The germline gives CDR1 LNHDA, CDR2 SQIVND (reference sequence). J gave up 8 bases and V 4 bases, and 14 bases lay outside the gene matches. The CDR3 spans 16 residues. The CDR3 is CASSTGGQGSGEGYTF. The CDR3 nucleotides are TGTGCCAGTAGTACCGGAGGACAGGGGTCGGGAGAGGGCTACACCTTC.